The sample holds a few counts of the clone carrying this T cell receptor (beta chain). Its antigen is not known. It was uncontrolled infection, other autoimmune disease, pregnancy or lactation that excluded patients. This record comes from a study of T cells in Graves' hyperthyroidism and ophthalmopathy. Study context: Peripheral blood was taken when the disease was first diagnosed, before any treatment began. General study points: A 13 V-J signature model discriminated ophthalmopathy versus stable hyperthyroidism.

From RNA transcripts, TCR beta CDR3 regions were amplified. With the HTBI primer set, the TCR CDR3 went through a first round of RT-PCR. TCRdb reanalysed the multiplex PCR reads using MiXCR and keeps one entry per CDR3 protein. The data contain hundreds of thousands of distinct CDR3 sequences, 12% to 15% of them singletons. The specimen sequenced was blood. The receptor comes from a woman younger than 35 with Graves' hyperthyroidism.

CDR3 nucleotide sequence: TGCAGCGTTGGGGGGCAGGGAGGAGAGACCCAGTACTTC. It encodes CSVGGQGGETQYF. The chain has TRBV29-1 and TRBJ2-5, with D perhaps assigned TRBD1 or TRBD2 (6 bases each). CDR1 and CDR2 from the germline V gene are SQVTM and ANQGSEA. Trimming removed 4 bases at V and 4 bases at J, with 13 bases between. The CDR3 has 13 amino acids.